The source of this T cell receptor beta chain is a study of cytomegalovirus exposure and HLA in healthy donors. About the research overall: The study placed less than 90% of its approximately 430 genotyped donors in the Caucasian-associated ancestry cluster. Whole-study results and caveats: Information on immune exposure was restricted to one variable (CMV serostatus).

In the PCR, 60 Vbeta and 13 Jbeta primers were used. The repertoire was sequenced with immunoSEQ multiplex PCR; TCRdb's copy has only in-frame clones and lacks some. In the table there are almost 85,000 clones, around four fifths of which are singletons. There are 14 residues in the CDR3. Germline loops: CDR1 SGHAT, CDR2 FQNNGV. The ends lost 2 bases at V and 9 bases at J; junction bases unmatched: 4. Comments on this clone: No antigen is known for it.

The receptor was isolated from a male donor in good health and CMV-seropositive. The material sequenced was PBMCs. The chain couples TRBV11-2 to TRBJ2-1; 10 bases line up with TRBD2. The CDR3 bases are TGTGCCAGCAGCTTACTAGCGGGAGTGGGTGAGCAGTTCTTC. Residues: CASSLLAGVGEQFF.